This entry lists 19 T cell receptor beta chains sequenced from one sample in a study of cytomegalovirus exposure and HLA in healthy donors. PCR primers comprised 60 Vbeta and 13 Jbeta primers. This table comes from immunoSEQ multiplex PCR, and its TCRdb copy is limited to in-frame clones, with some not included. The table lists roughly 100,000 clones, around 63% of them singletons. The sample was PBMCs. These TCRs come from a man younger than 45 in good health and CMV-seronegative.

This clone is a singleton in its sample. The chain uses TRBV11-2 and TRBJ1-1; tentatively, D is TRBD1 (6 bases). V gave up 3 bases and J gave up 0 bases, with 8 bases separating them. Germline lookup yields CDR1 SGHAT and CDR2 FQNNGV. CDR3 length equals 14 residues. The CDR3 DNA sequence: TGTGCCAGCAGCTTGGGACAAATGAACACTGAAGCTTTCTTT. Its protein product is CASSLGQMNTEAFF.

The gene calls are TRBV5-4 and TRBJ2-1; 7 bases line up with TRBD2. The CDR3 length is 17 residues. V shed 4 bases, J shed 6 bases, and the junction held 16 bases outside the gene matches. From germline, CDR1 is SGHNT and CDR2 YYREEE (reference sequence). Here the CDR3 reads CASSRKLAGGVLNEQFF. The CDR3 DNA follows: TGTGCCAGCAGCCGAAAATTAGCGGGTGGGGTCCTCAATGAGCAGTTCTTC.

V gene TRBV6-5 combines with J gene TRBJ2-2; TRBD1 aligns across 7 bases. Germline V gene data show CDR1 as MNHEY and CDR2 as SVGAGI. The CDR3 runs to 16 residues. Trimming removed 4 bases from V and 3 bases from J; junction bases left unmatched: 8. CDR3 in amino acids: CASSFLRGTDTGELFF. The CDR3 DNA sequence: TGTGCCAGCAGTTTCCTCAGGGGGACCGACACCGGGGAGCTGTTTTTT.

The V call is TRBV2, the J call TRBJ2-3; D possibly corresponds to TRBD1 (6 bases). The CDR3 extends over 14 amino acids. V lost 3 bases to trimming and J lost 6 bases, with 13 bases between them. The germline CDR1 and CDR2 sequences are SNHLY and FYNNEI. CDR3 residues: CASSEGAPSDTQYF. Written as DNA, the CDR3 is TGTGCCAGCAGTGAGGGGGCGCCTTCTGATACGCAGTATTTT.

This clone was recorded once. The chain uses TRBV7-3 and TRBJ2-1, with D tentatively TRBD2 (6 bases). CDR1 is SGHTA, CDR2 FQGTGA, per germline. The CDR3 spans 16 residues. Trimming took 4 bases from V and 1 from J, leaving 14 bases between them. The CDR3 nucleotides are TGTGCCAGCAGCTCAACTAGCCGAACTTCCTACAATGAGCAGTTCTTC. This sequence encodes CASSSTSRTSYNEQFF.

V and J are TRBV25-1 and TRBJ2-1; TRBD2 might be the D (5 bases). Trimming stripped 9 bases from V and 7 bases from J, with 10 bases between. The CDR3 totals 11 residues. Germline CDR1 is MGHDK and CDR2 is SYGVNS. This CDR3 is CARGSGNEQFF. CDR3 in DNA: TGTGCCAGAGGGAGTGGGAATGAGCAGTTCTTC.

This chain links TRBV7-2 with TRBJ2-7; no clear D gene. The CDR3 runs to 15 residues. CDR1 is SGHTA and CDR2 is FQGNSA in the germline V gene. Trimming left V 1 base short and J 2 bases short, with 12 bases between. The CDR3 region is CASSLGYVGPYEQYF. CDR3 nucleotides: TGTGCCAGCAGCTTAGGCTATGTGGGCCCCTACGAGCAGTACTTC.

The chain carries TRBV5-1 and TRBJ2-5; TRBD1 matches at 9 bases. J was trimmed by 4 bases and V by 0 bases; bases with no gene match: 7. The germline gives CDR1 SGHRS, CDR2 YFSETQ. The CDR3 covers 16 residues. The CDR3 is CASSLVVGTGTETQYF. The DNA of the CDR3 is TGCGCCAGCAGCTTGGTGGTAGGGACAGGGACAGAGACCCAGTACTTC.

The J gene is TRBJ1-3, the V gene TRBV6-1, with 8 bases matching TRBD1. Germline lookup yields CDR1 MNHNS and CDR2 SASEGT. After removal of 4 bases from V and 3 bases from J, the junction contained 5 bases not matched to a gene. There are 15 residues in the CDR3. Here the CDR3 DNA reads TGTGCCAGCAGTGCGGACAGGGTTAGTGGAAACACCATATATTTT. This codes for CASSADRVSGNTIYF.

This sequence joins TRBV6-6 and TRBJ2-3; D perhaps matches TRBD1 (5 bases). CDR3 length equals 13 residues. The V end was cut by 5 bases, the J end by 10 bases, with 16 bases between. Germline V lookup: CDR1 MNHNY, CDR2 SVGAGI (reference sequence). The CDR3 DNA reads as TGTGCCAGCAGTCCTCCAGGGAAGGTTCCGCAGTATTTT. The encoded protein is CASSPPGKVPQYF.

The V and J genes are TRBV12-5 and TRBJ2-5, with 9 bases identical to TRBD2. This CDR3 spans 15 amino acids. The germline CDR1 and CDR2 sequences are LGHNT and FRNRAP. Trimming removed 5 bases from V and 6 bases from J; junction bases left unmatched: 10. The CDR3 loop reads CASGLEAGGPQTQYF. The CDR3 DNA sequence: TGTGCTAGTGGTCTGGAGGCGGGAGGGCCCCAGACCCAGTACTTC.

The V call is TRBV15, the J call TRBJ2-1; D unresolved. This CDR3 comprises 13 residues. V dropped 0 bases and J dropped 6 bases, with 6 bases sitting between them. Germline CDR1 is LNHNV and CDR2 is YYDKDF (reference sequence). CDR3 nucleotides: TGTGCCACCAGCAGAGATCAGGCCAATGAGCAGTTCTTC. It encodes CATSRDQANEQFF.

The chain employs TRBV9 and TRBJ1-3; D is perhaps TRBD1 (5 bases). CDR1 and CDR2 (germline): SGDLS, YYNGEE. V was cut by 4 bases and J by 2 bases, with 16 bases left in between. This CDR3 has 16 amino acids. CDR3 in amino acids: CASSKAGGKAGNTIYF. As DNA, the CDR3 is TGTGCCAGCAGCAAAGCGGGGGGTAAGGCTGGAAACACCATATATTTT.

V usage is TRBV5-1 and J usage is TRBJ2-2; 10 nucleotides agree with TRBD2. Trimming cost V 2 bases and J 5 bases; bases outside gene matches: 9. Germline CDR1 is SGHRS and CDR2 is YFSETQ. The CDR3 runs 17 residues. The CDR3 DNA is TGCGCCAGCAGCTTACTGCTAGCGGGAGTCTCGACCGGGGAGCTGTTTTTT. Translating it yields CASSLLLAGVSTGELFF. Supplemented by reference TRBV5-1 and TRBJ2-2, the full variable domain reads KAGVTQTPRYLIKTRGQQVTLSCSPISGHRSVSWYQQTPGQGLQFLFEYFSETQRNKGNFPGRFSGRQFSNSRSEMNVSTLELGDSALYLCASSLLLAGVSTGELFFGEGSRLTVL.

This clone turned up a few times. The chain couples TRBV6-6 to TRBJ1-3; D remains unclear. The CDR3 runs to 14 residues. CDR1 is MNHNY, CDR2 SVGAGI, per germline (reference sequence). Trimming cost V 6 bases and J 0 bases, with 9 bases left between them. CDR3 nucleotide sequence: TGTGCCAGCAGCCCCCGTTTCTCTGGAAACACCATATATTTT. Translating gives CASSPRFSGNTIYF.

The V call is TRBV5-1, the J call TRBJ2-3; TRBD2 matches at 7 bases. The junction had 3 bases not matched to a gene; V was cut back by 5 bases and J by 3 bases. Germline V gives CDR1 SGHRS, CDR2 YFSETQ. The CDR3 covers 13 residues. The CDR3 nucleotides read TGCGCCAGCAGTCGGGAGGTAACAGATACGCAGTATTTT. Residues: CASSREVTDTQYF.

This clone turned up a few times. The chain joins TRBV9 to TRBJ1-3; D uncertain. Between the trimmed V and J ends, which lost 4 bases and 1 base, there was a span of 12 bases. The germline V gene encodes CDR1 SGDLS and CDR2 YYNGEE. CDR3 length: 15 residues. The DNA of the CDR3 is TGTGCCAGCAGCCCCCTCTCGTTATCTGGAAACACCATATATTTT. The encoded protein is CASSPLSLSGNTIYF.

Written as DNA, the CDR3 is TGTGCCAGCAGCGGGACAGGGGTCGGGGCCAACGTCCTGACTTTC. Amino acids: CASSGTGVGANVLTF. This chain uses TRBV11-3 with TRBJ2-6; 10 nucleotides agree with TRBD1. V was clipped by 5 bases and J by 4 bases; unmatched bases: 2. The CDR3 totals 15 residues. CDR1 is SGHNT, CDR2 YENEEA, per germline.

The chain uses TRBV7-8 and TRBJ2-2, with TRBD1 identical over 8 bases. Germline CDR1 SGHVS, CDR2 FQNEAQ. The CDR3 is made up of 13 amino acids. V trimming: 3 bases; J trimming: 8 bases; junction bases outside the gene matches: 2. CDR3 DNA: TGTGCCAGCAGCTTCTACAGGGGGGGGGAGCTGTTTTTT. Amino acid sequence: CASSFYRGGELFF.